This record looks at one TCR beta chain sequence and its context. Germline V gene lookup returns CDR1 SEHNR and CDR2 FQNEAQ (reference sequence). The CDR3 runs 16 residues. Trimming removed 2 bases at V and 3 bases at J, with 16 bases between. These data belong to a study of cytomegalovirus exposure and HLA in healthy donors. TCRdb keeps only in-frame clones here, not all; method: immunoSEQ multiplex PCR. The sample yields roughly 180,000 clones, about 89% seen once. Sequenced input: PBMCs. The origin of this receptor is a young man in good health and CMV-seropositive. The chain links TRBV7-9 to TRBJ1-2; D unclear. The CDR3 sequence is CASSLPRPRADYGYTF. CDR3 bases: TGTGCCAGCAGCTTACCCCGTCCGCGGGCGGACTATGGCTACACCTTC. The full variable domain, with the rest looked up from reference TRBV7-9 and TRBJ1-2, is DTGVSQNPRHKITKRGQNVTFRCDPISEHNRLYWYRQTLGQGPEFLTYFQNEAQLEKSRLLSDRFSAERPKGSFSTLEIQRTEQGDSAMYLCASSLPRPRADYGYTFGSGTRLTVV.